This T cell receptor (beta chain) derives from a study of T cells in Graves' hyperthyroidism and ophthalmopathy. Overall study: Sampling of peripheral blood happened at initial diagnosis, prior to any treatment. Study-level points and caveats: A model of 13 V-J features distinguished ophthalmopathy from stable hyperthyroidism.

Remarks on this clonotype: The antigen is unknown.

Among the patients, aged 18 to 65, hyperthyroidism was newly diagnosed and had lasted under 2 months. It was RNA transcripts that yielded the amplified TCR beta CDR3 regions. A set of HTBI primers served as the primers for a first-round RT-PCR of the TCR CDR3. One entry per CDR3 protein, called by TCRdb with MiXCR from the multiplex PCR reads. The sample has fewer than 550,000 distinct CDR3 sequences, more than 15% seen once; the top ten hold 12% to 15%. Germline CDR1 is LNHDA and CDR2 is SQIVND (reference sequence). This CDR3 contains 13 residues. V lost 0 bases, J lost 3 bases, and 6 bases lay in between.

The specimen sequenced was blood. The chain links TRBV19 to TRBJ2-7, with D unresolved. The source of this sequence is a woman under 30 with Graves' hyperthyroidism. The CDR3 DNA follows: TGTGCCAGTAGTATAGACGGAGACTACGAGCAGTACTTC. It encodes CASSIDGDYEQYF.